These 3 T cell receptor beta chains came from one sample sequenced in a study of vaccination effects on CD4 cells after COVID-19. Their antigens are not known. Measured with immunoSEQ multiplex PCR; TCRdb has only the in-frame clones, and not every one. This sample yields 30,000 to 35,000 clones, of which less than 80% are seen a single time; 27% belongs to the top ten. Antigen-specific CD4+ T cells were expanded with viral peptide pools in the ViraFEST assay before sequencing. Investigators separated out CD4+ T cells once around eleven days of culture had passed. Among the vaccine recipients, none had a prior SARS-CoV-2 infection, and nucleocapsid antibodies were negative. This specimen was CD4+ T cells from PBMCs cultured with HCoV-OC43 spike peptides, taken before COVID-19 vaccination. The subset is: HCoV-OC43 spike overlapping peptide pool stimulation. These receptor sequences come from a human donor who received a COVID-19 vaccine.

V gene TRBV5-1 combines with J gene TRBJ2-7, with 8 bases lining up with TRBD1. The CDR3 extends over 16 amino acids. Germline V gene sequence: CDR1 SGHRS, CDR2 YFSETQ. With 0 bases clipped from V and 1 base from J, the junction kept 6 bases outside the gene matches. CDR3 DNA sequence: TGCGCCAGCAGCTTGGGACAGGGGACTTTATCCTACGAGCAGTACTTC. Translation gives CASSLGQGTLSYEQYF.

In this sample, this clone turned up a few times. The CDR3: CATLQGTQNTEAFF. The CDR3 DNA reads as TGTGCCACGCTACAGGGGACGCAGAACACTGAAGCTTTCTTT. J is TRBJ1-1 and V is TRBV2; 7 positions match TRBD1. This CDR3 region has 14 residues. In germline, CDR1 is SNHLY, CDR2 FYNNEI. J was trimmed by 1 base and V by 10 bases; bases with no gene match: 9.

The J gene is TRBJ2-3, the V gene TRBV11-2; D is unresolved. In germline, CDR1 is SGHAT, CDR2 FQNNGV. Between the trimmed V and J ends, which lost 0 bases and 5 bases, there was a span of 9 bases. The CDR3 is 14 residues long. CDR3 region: CASSLDTRGDTQYF. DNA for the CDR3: TGTGCCAGCAGCTTAGATACTCGCGGAGATACGCAGTATTTT.